Listed below are T cell receptor beta chains from one sample, sequenced in a study of T-cell memory formation after mild COVID-19. TCRdb reanalysed the 5' RACE reads using MiXCR and keeps one entry per CDR3 protein. The sample has under 300,000 distinct CDR3 sequences, 16% seen once. Sequenced input: PBMCs or a T cell subset sorted from them (not recorded which). Receptors were obtained from a man between 18 and 35 years old who had mild COVID-19 (a few samples of this study predate the infection). Cell type and time point are not known. CDR3s include the opening cysteine and the closing phenylalanine or tryptophan. The D gene is left open where the match is weak. Not all rows give a size; the values are once, few, many and, for expanded clones, a class.

d_call,j_call,v_call,clone_size,cdr3_nt,cdr3_aa
NA,TRBJ1-4,TRBV14,many,TGTGCCAGCAGCCAAGGAGTTGGCAAGGGAATGGCTAATGAAAAACTGTTTTTT,CASSQGVGKGMANEKLFF
TRBD1,TRBJ1-2,TRBV6-2/TRBV6-3,NA,TGTGCCAGCAGCCTAGGGACAGGGAAGGTCTATGGCTACACCTTC,CASSLGTGKVYGYTF
TRBD2,TRBJ2-1,TRBV2,few,TGTGCCAGCAGTGGTAGCGGGGAGGGGCAGTTCTTC,CASSGSGEGQFF
NA,TRBJ2-7,TRBV7-2,few,TGTGCCAGCAGCTTCGAATACGAGCAGTACTTC,CASSFEYEQYF
TRBD1,TRBJ1-4,TRBV10-3,NA,TGTGCCATCAGTGAGTCGGGACAGAGTACTAATGAAAAACTGTTTTTT,CAISESGQSTNEKLFF
TRBD1,TRBJ2-3,TRBV5-1,NA,TGCGCCAGCAGCCAGGGACAGGCAGGGTCCGGGGTCACAGATACGCAGTATTTT,CASSQGQAGSGVTDTQYF
TRBD1,TRBJ1-4,TRBV5-1,few,TGCGCCAGCAGCCCGGGACAGGGGGGCGAAAAACTGTTTTTT,CASSPGQGGEKLFF
NA,TRBJ2-1,TRBV24-1,NA,TGTGCCACCAGTGATTTGGAAGGGGGGGCACCCAATGAGCAGTTCTTC,CATSDLEGGAPNEQFF
NA,TRBJ1-5,TRBV12-3/TRBV12-4,NA,TGTGCCAGCAGTATCACGACTTATCAGCCCCAGCATTTT,CASSITTYQPQHF
NA,TRBJ2-3,TRBV28,NA,TGTGCCAGCAGCAACCGCATTACAGATACGCAGTATTTT,CASSNRITDTQYF
NA,TRBJ1-6,TRBV20-1,few,TGCAGTGCTAGAGATTTTACAGATGATATTAATTCACCCCTCCACTTT,CSARDFTDDINSPLHF
TRBD1,TRBJ1-6,TRBV3-1,NA,TGTGCCAGCAGCCAAGGGGGACAGGGTAATTCACCCCTCCACTTT,CASSQGGQGNSPLHF
TRBD2,TRBJ2-3,TRBV4-2,NA,TGTGCCAGCAGCCAGGCCAGCGGGGGGAGCACAGATACGCAGTATTTT,CASSQASGGSTDTQYF
NA,TRBJ1-2,TRBV7-2,NA,TGTGCCAGCAGTACCAGGGTGAACTATGGCTACACCTTC,CASSTRVNYGYTF
NA,TRBJ1-6,TRBV11-2,NA,TGTGCCAGCAGCTTATCTGGGGACAATTCACCCCTCCACTTT,CASSLSGDNSPLHF
NA,TRBJ1-2,TRBV28,once,TGTGCCAGCAGTTTCCAGGGTTCTGGCTACACCTTC,CASSFQGSGYTF
NA,TRBJ1-4,TRBV6-5,few,TGTGCCAGCAGTTACTCGGGCCAGGAAAAACTGTTTTTT,CASSYSGQEKLFF
TRBD2,TRBJ2-3,TRBV7-2,many,TGTGCCAGCACCCGGCTCGGGGGGGTCGTCACAGATACGCAGTATTTT,CASTRLGGVVTDTQYF
TRBD2,TRBJ2-2,TRBV27,many,TGTGCCAGCAGTCCGACCACTAGCGGGGTCACCGGGGAGCTGTTTTTT,CASSPTTSGVTGELFF
NA,TRBJ2-1,TRBV3-1,few,TGTGCCAGCAGCCCGCCCGGGGGGCAGGACAATGAGCAGTTCTTC,CASSPPGGQDNEQFF
TRBD1,TRBJ1-6,TRBV10-2,NA,TGCGCCAGCACCGAATACTGGACAGGGGGACTCTCCTATAATTCACCCCTCCACTTT,CASTEYWTGGLSYNSPLHF
NA,TRBJ2-1,TRBV20-1,NA,TGCAGTGCTGGGAGGTTATCCTACAATGAGCAGTTCTTC,CSAGRLSYNEQFF
NA,TRBJ1-1,TRBV4-1,NA,TGCGCCAGCAGCCAAGACATTGGGAACACTGAAGCTTTCTTT,CASSQDIGNTEAFF
NA,TRBJ2-2,TRBV11-2,NA,TGTGCCAGCAACTCTGGGGAAACGAACACCGGGGAGCTGTTTTTT,CASNSGETNTGELFF
NA,TRBJ2-2,TRBV7-2,many,TGTGCCAGCAGCTTAGCGGCCAGCGAAGGCGGGGAGCTGTTTTTT,CASSLAASEGGELFF